This is a list of T cell receptor beta chains from one sample in a study of untreated major depressive disorder. TCRdb's copy holds only in-frame clones and misses some; the assay was immunoSEQ multiplex PCR. This repertoire shows over 20,000 clones, approximately 89% found once; its top ten account for about 4.7%. The sequenced sample was CD4+ T cells from PBMCs. Source of these receptors: a woman in her thirties in good health. The conserved cysteine and the conserved F or W are not part of the CDR3 here. The order of the fields is clone size, V gene, CDR3 length, CDR3 protein. Only some rows state a clone size, as once, few, many or a class for expanded clones.

abundance: .; v_gene: TRBV28; len: 15; CDR3aa: ASRRPEGYSGANVLT
abundance: .; v_gene: TRBV27; len: 11; CDR3aa: ASSFGGYYGYT
abundance: .; v_gene: TRBV18; len: 14; CDR3aa: ASSPRARTGNSPLH
abundance: .; v_gene: TRBV30; len: 17; CDR3aa: AWKARGGAPRIAKNIQY
abundance: .; v_gene: TRBV29-1; len: 12; CDR3aa: SVEAYSYTDTQY
abundance: once; v_gene: TRBV7-2; len: 13; CDR3aa: ASSPRGQGIYEQY
abundance: .; v_gene: TRBV27; len: 15; CDR3aa: ASKPATGRQYQETQY
abundance: .; v_gene: TRBV4-3; len: 11; CDR3aa: ASSQDRVNEQF
abundance: few; v_gene: TRBV30; len: 11; CDR3aa: AWRGQGAGGYT
abundance: .; v_gene: TRBV2; len: 10; CDR3aa: ASRDRGSEAF
abundance: .; v_gene: TRBV15; len: 12; CDR3aa: ATSRDGRIGELF
abundance: .; v_gene: TRBV7-9; len: 14; CDR3aa: ASSWPRGSGTDTQY
abundance: .; v_gene: TRBV28; len: 12; CDR3aa: ASSLRSTGYTIY
abundance: .; v_gene: TRBV6-1; len: 11; CDR3aa: ASSFPGNQPQH
abundance: few; v_gene: TRBV28; len: 10; CDR3aa: ASSPYRVEAF
abundance: .; v_gene: TRBV7-3; len: 14; CDR3aa: ASSLTGGGSNYGYT
abundance: .; v_gene: TRBV28; len: 12; CDR3aa: ASTSEGSNQPQH
abundance: .; v_gene: TRBV10-3; len: 13; CDR3aa: AISDTGRGYEKLF
abundance: .; v_gene: TRBV7-2; len: 13; CDR3aa: ASSLEFGKGPGYT
abundance: .; v_gene: TRBV4-3; len: 15; CDR3aa: ASSQGGDRRNTGELF
abundance: .; v_gene: TRBV7-9; len: 13; CDR3aa: ASRGQASSGNTIY
abundance: .; v_gene: TRBV10-2; len: 8; CDR3aa: ASGDSEAF
abundance: .; v_gene: TRBV28; len: 10; CDR3aa: ASRDRATEAF
abundance: .; v_gene: TRBV28; len: 13; CDR3aa: ASSTTGLFGYEQY
abundance: few; v_gene: TRBV7-2; len: 12; CDR3aa: ASSQRGDRDTQY
abundance: .; v_gene: TRBV10-2; len: 13; CDR3aa: ATAYSGTESYEQY
abundance: .; v_gene: TRBV25-1; len: 10; CDR3aa: ASTGGDQPQH
abundance: .; v_gene: TRBV6-6; len: 13; CDR3aa: ASSLLDREGSPLH
abundance: .; v_gene: TRBV27; len: 14; CDR3aa: ASSLRTGLAKNIQY
abundance: .; v_gene: TRBV5-6; len: 14; CDR3aa: ASSLVYQGAAYEQY
abundance: .; v_gene: TRBV5-6; len: 12; CDR3aa: ASSLKLGPTEAF
abundance: once; v_gene: TRBV7-2; len: 10; CDR3aa: ASSQGVGGYT
abundance: .; v_gene: TRBV21-1; len: 17; CDR3aa: ASSKEFGGGRSLNTEAF
abundance: .; v_gene: TRBV6-5; len: 11; CDR3aa: ASSLDGNEKLF
abundance: .; v_gene: TRBV27; len: 17; CDR3aa: ASSPIQGYRVATNEKLF
abundance: .; v_gene: TRBV30; len: 12; CDR3aa: AWSVRGYQNIQY
abundance: .; v_gene: TRBV7-6; len: 13; CDR3aa: ASSLAGQAVNEQF